One sample yielded the 26 T cell receptor beta chains listed below, sequenced in a study of cytomegalovirus exposure and HLA in healthy donors. A multiplex PCR was run with 60 Vbeta primers and 13 Jbeta primers. Profiled with immunoSEQ multiplex PCR; TCRdb holds only in-frame clones, not every one. The data contain more than 80,000 clones, around 70% of them singletons. Sequencing was performed on PBMCs. The receptor source for this set is a boy aged 5-17 years in good health and CMV-seronegative.

V and J are TRBV11-2 and TRBJ2-7; 8 nucleotides agree with TRBD1. In germline, CDR1 is SGHAT, CDR2 FQNNGV. Trimming cost V 5 bases and J 2 bases; bases outside gene matches: 8. There are 15 residues in the CDR3. The CDR3, as DNA: TGTGCCAGCAGCCCCGACGACAGGGGTCCCTACGAGCAGTACTTC. This gives the protein CASSPDDRGPYEQYF. Looking up the rest from reference TRBV11-2 and TRBJ2-7 gives the full variable domain: EAGVAQSPRYKIIEKRQSVAFWCNPISGHATLYWYQQILGQGPKLLIQFQNNGVVDDSQLPKDRFSAERLKGVDSTLKIQPAKLEDSAVYLCASSPDDRGPYEQYFGPGTRLTVT.

V usage is TRBV9 and J usage is TRBJ2-5, with 9 bases lining up with TRBD1. Per the germline V gene, CDR1 is SGDLS and CDR2 is YYNGEE. The CDR3 loop spans 16 amino acids. V was clipped by 0 bases and J by 1 base; unmatched bases: 4. Here the CDR3 reads CASSVAGQGPQETQYF. In DNA, the CDR3 is TGTGCCAGCAGCGTAGCGGGACAGGGTCCCCAAGAGACCCAGTACTTC.

This clone showed up just once. The chain recombines TRBV5-1 with TRBJ2-7, with 11 bases matching TRBD2. V dropped 0 bases and J dropped 7; count of bases not matched to a gene: 6. CDR3 length: 15 residues. The germline V gene encodes CDR1 SGHRS and CDR2 YFSETQ. CDR3 protein: CASSLELAGVGEQYF. The CDR3 DNA reads TGCGCCAGCAGCTTGGAACTAGCGGGGGTGGGGGAGCAGTACTTC.

This sequence joins TRBV14 and TRBJ2-1; 7 bases line up with TRBD2. The CDR3 is made up of 13 amino acids. CDR1 is SGHDN and CDR2 is FVKESK in the germline V gene. After removal of 5 bases from V and 10 bases from J, the junction contained 8 bases not matched to a gene. CDR3 region: CASSLGGVGEQFF. CDR3 in DNA: TGTGCCAGCAGCTTGGGGGGGGTCGGAGAGCAGTTCTTC.

J is TRBJ2-5 and V is TRBV25-1, with TRBD1 matching 8 bases. From germline, CDR1 is MGHDK and CDR2 SYGVNS. J gave up 4 bases and V 2 bases, and 3 bases lay outside the gene matches. The CDR3 is 14 residues long. Here the CDR3 reads CASSERGQGETQYF. The CDR3 DNA reads as TGTGCCAGCAGTGAAAGAGGACAGGGAGAGACCCAGTACTTC.

The J gene is TRBJ2-2, the V gene TRBV19; 9 nucleotides match TRBD1. Germline assignment: CDR1 LNHDA and CDR2 SQIVND (reference sequence). V shed 3 bases and J 7 bases; nucleotides not matched to a gene: 9. The CDR3 is made up of 16 amino acids. The CDR3 reads CASSMRGQGTSGELFF. Written as DNA, the CDR3 is TGTGCCAGTAGTATGAGGGGACAGGGAACAAGCGGGGAGCTGTTTTTT.

The chain joins TRBV5-6 to TRBJ2-7; the match to TRBD1 covers 8 bases. Losses at the gene ends were 4 bases for V and 2 bases for J; bases not matched to a gene: 5. The CDR3 runs 14 residues. Germline V lookup: CDR1 SGHDT, CDR2 YYEEEE. CDR3 amino acids: CASSRDRLTYEQYF. The CDR3 DNA follows: TGTGCCAGCAGCCGGGACAGGCTAACCTACGAGCAGTACTTC.

The chain is built from TRBV6-5 and TRBJ2-7; the D gene is possibly TRBD1 (6 bases). The germline V gene has CDR1 MNHEY and CDR2 SVGAGI. This CDR3 spans 14 amino acids. V lost 6 bases, J lost 3 bases, and 15 bases lay in between. In nucleotides, the CDR3 is TGTGCCAGCAGCTCCGGGACAACGATCTACGAGCAGTACTTC. This sequence encodes CASSSGTTIYEQYF.

The chain is built from TRBV6-5 and TRBJ1-2, with TRBD1 as a possible D gene (6 bases). Looked up from germline, CDR1 is MNHEY and CDR2 is SVGAGI. V gave up 5 bases and J gave up 5 bases, with 15 bases separating them. The CDR3 runs to 14 residues. This CDR3 is CASSPWTASYGYTF. The CDR3 coding sequence is TGTGCCAGCAGTCCGTGGACAGCATCTTATGGCTACACCTTC.

The chain has TRBV4-3 and TRBJ1-1, with D possibly being TRBD1 (5 bases). The V and J ends lost 7 bases and 1 base respectively, with 13 bases between them. This CDR3 comprises 14 residues. Germline-derived CDR1 and CDR2 are LGHNA and YSLEER. DNA for the CDR3: TGCGCCAGCACCCCCGACAGCCCGAACACTGAAGCTTTCTTT. This translates into CASTPDSPNTEAFF.

The chain recombines TRBV5-6 with TRBJ1-2, with D possibly TRBD1 on 6 matching bases. From germline, CDR1 is SGHDT and CDR2 YYEEEE. The V end lost 5 bases, the J end lost 8 bases, and 22 bases lay between the germline ends. The CDR3 runs to 15 residues. The CDR3 region has the DNA TGTGCCAGCAGTTATTATGGGACCGGCGGGGGCGGCTACACCTTC. Protein product: CASSYYGTGGGGYTF.

The chain uses TRBV30 and TRBJ2-7, with 7 bases matching TRBD1. The CDR3 is 13 amino acids. CDR1 is GTSNPN and CDR2 is SVGIG in the germline V gene (reference sequence). J gave up 2 bases and V 4 bases, and 5 bases lay outside the gene matches. The DNA for the CDR3 is TGTGCCTGGAAGGGGGCAGGGGCCTACGAGCAGTACTTC. Translating it yields CAWKGAGAYEQYF.

This clone was seen a single time. The J gene is TRBJ1-1, the V gene TRBV29-1, with a possible D match to TRBD1 (6 bases). The CDR3 loop spans 11 amino acids. V was trimmed by 4 bases and J by 7 bases, leaving 10 bases between them. The germline CDR1 and CDR2 sequences are SQVTM and ANQGSEA. The CDR3 reads CSVGRTVEAFF. CDR3 nucleotides: TGCAGCGTTGGGCGGACAGTTGAAGCTTTCTTT.

The chain uses TRBV1 and TRBJ1-5; the D call of TRBD1 is as the table states it, not checked on the DNA. TRBV1 is a pseudogene. This CDR3 contains 18 residues. The CDR3 is CTSSQDKRPGARNQPQHF. CDR3 bases: TGCACCAGCAGCCAAGATAAGCGCCCAGGGGCTCGCAATCAGCCCCAGCATTTT.

This clone was picked up a small number of times. The chain has TRBV28 and TRBJ1-1, with 11 nucleotides matching TRBD1. The CDR3 has 16 residues. The ends lost 2 bases at V and 2 bases at J; junction bases unmatched: 4. Germline V gene sequence: CDR1 MDHEN, CDR2 SYDVKM. The CDR3 nucleotides are TGTGCCAGCAGTTTACGGACAGGGGGCGGCAACACTGAAGCTTTCTTT. Its protein product is CASSLRTGGGNTEAFF.

This clone appeared once. The genes are TRBV28 and TRBJ2-5, with D perhaps TRBD2 (6 bases). This CDR3 region has 14 residues. The V end was cut by 6 bases, the J end by 0 bases, with 11 bases between. Germline loops: CDR1 MDHEN, CDR2 SYDVKM. The CDR3, as DNA: TGTGCCAGCAGAGCTAGCGCTTACCAAGAGACCCAGTACTTC. Translated, it gives CASRASAYQETQYF.

The chain joins TRBV19 to TRBJ1-3, with TRBD1 as a possible D gene (5 bases). Trimming left V 5 bases short and J 5 bases short, with 10 bases between. This CDR3 contains 13 residues. Germline-derived CDR1 and CDR2 are LNHDA and SQIVND (reference sequence). CDR3 DNA sequence: TGTGCCAGTAGTTCAACAGGACGAAACACCATATATTTT. It translates to CASSSTGRNTIYF.

This clone was seen a few times. V usage is TRBV7-9 and J usage is TRBJ1-1; 8 bases agree with TRBD1. Germline CDR1 and CDR2: SEHNR and FQNEAQ (reference sequence). CDR3 size: 13 residues. Trimming took 5 bases from V and 6 from J; bases not matched to a gene: 5. CDR3 amino acids: CASSPGGFAEAFF. CDR3 bases: TGTGCCAGCAGCCCAGGGGGCTTTGCTGAAGCTTTCTTT.

This chain links TRBV5-4 with TRBJ1-1; D gene ambiguous. V shed 0 bases and J shed 3 bases, with 12 bases lying between them. This CDR3 is built from 15 residues. Germline assignment: CDR1 SGHNT and CDR2 YYREEE (reference sequence). CDR3: CASSLGAGKDTEAFF. CDR3 in DNA: TGTGCCAGCAGCTTGGGGGCGGGGAAAGACACTGAAGCTTTCTTT.

V and J are TRBV6-1 and TRBJ1-4, with 9 nucleotides matching TRBD1. V lost 0 bases to trimming and J lost 5 bases; unmatched junction nucleotides: 4. The length of the CDR3 is 16 residues. Germline V gene sequence: CDR1 MNHNS, CDR2 SASEGT. The chain's CDR3 is CASSEALGTGNEKLFF. The CDR3 coding sequence is TGTGCCAGCAGTGAAGCGCTCGGGACAGGGAATGAAAAACTGTTTTTT.

V and J are TRBV28 and TRBJ2-7, with TRBD2 matching 10 bases. J was trimmed by 2 bases and V by 5 bases; bases with no gene match: 6. Per the germline V gene, CDR1 is MDHEN and CDR2 is SYDVKM. CDR3 length equals 15 residues. CDR3 in DNA: TGTGCCAGCAGTCCCGGGACTAGCGCCACCTACGAGCAGTACTTC. Protein product: CASSPGTSATYEQYF.

This rearrangement joins TRBV7-6 to TRBJ1-5; 12 bases agree with TRBD1. V lost 4 bases to trimming and J lost 2 bases; unmatched junction nucleotides: 9. This CDR3 comprises 18 residues. Germline V gives CDR1 SGHVS, CDR2 FNYEAQ. CDR3 bases: TGTGCCAGCAGCTGGGGGACAGGGGGCGAAAACGGCAATCAGCCCCAGCATTTT. Encoded protein: CASSWGTGGENGNQPQHF.

The chain recombines TRBV2 with TRBJ1-1; TRBD1 matches at 9 bases. CDR1 is SNHLY and CDR2 is FYNNEI in the germline V gene. V was pared by 11 bases and J by 3 bases, with 10 bases of the junction left unmatched. This CDR3 comprises 14 residues. CDR3 DNA sequence: TGTGCCTCCAGGTGGGACAGGGTAGACACTGAAGCTTTCTTT. This sequence encodes CASRWDRVDTEAFF.

As DNA, the CDR3 is TGTGCCAGCAGTGCGGGAGGGAGCACAGATACGCAGTATTTT. Protein sequence: CASSAGGSTDTQYF. This rearrangement joins TRBV6-4 to TRBJ2-3, with TRBD2 matching 8 bases. CDR1 MRHNA and CDR2 SNTAGT come from the germline V gene. CDR3 size: 14 residues. V lost 4 bases and J lost 0; bases outside the gene matches: 0.

The chain has TRBV6-1 and TRBJ2-3; TRBD2 might be the D (6 bases). Looked up from germline, CDR1 is MNHNS and CDR2 is SASEGT. The V gene lost 3 bases and the J gene lost 4 bases, with 17 bases spanning the gap. This CDR3 is built from 16 residues. In DNA, the CDR3 is TGTGCCAGCAGTGAGATGGGGGGTCCAAGATCAGATACGCAGTATTTT. Its translation: CASSEMGGPRSDTQYF.

The sample holds a few counts of this clone. V and J are TRBV4-2 and TRBJ1-1; no clear D. The germline V gene has CDR1 LGHNA and CDR2 YNFKEQ. Trimming took 4 bases from V and 11 from J, leaving 11 bases between them. CDR3 length equals 11 residues. The CDR3 DNA reads TGTGCCAGCAGCCGCGGGGTGATCGCTTTCTTT. Its protein product is CASSRGVIAFF.